The entry below describes one T cell receptor beta chain. Its specificity is unknown. Assay used: immunoSEQ multiplex PCR; TCRdb lists only in-frame clones, some missing. Of roughly 95,000 clones in the sample, 85% were seen once. The germline V and J ends were trimmed by 4 bases and 3 bases, with 15 bases remaining between them. The CDR3 covers 15 residues. CDR1 is LNHNV, CDR2 YYDKDF, per germline (reference sequence). These data originate in a study of cytomegalovirus exposure and HLA in healthy donors. Study-level results: Most TCRs appeared rarely, but some public TCRs recurred in many donors. The investigators catalogued 150 or so TCR beta chains as cytomegalovirus-associated. In vitro assays verified that a few CMV-associated chains recognized CMV antigens specifically.

The specimen was PBMCs. The V gene is TRBV15, the J gene TRBJ2-5, with D perhaps matching TRBD1 (5 bases). This sequence originates from a man aged 18-30 years in good health and CMV-seropositive. The CDR3 protein is CATSIIQVVKETQYF. CDR3 DNA sequence: TGTGCCACCAGCATAATACAGGTGGTTAAAGAGACCCAGTACTTC.